The 4 T cell receptor beta chains below come from one sample, sequenced in a study of T cell responses to AZD1222 COVID-19 vaccine. Libraries were prepared by immunoSEQ multiplex PCR; TCRdb keeps only in-frame clonotypes and omits some of them. In the table there are approximately 93,000 clones, roughly 90% of which are singletons. The sample in question was peripheral blood, obtained 28 days after the second AZD1222 dose. The receptors were sampled from an adult who received the AZD1222 COVID-19 vaccine.

The V and J genes are TRBV15 and TRBJ2-3, with D tentatively TRBD2 (6 bases). Germline V CDR1 and CDR2: LNHNV, YYDKDF (reference sequence). With 0 bases removed from V and 0 bases from J, the gap between germline ends came to 16 bases. This CDR3 has 18 residues. CDR3 sequence: CATSRDSSGTRSTDTQYF. As DNA, the CDR3 is TGTGCCACCAGCAGAGATTCGTCTGGGACTCGTAGCACAGATACGCAGTATTTT.

The chain employs TRBV6-5 and TRBJ2-1; 7 nucleotides agree with TRBD1. Germline V lookup: CDR1 MNHEY, CDR2 SVGAGI. This CDR3 is 15 amino acids long. Trimming removed 6 bases from V and 3 bases from J; junction bases left unmatched: 8. This CDR3 is CASRIGTEGYNEQFF. CDR3 nucleotides: TGTGCCAGCAGGATCGGGACAGAAGGCTACAATGAGCAGTTCTTC.

This clone was detected only once. The chain carries TRBV4-3 and TRBJ1-1; D unresolved. The germline V gene has CDR1 LGHNA and CDR2 YSLEER. V dropped 4 bases and J dropped 1 base, with 10 bases sitting between them. The CDR3 is made up of 14 amino acids. The CDR3 sequence is CASSPRQANTEAFF. CDR3 sequence (DNA): TGCGCCAGCAGCCCCCGCCAGGCGAACACTGAAGCTTTCTTT.

V usage is TRBV28 and J usage is TRBJ1-5; tentative D call: TRBD1 (6 bases). V was trimmed by 4 bases and J by 2 bases, leaving 18 bases between them. The germline V gene encodes CDR1 MDHEN and CDR2 SYDVKM. The CDR3 is 17 amino acids. Written as DNA, the CDR3 is TGTGCCAGCAGTTCCAGGACAGATTTTGATGGCAATCAGCCCCAGCATTTT. Its translation is CASSSRTDFDGNQPQHF. Full variable domain (missing parts from reference TRBV28 and TRBJ1-5): DVKVTQSSRYLVKRTGEKVFLECVQDMDHENMFWYRQDPGLGLRLIYFSYDVKMKEKGDIPEGYSVSREKKERFSLILESASTNQTSMYLCASSSRTDFDGNQPQHFGDGTRLSIL.